This T cell receptor (beta chain) came from a study of tumor-infiltrating lymphocytes in primary liver carcinoma. Whole-study context: There were tumors of stage T1-T3 N0M0, each 4.2 to 10 cm across.

The study extracted blood RNA from unsorted whole blood and also extracted germline DNA. CDR1 and CDR2 from the germline V gene are SGHNT and YYREEE (reference sequence). CDR3 length: 14 amino acids. Trimming shortened V by 4 bases and J by 4 bases, and 13 bases separated the two germline ends. Starting from 500 ng of total RNA, TCR beta cDNA was produced with a primer in the constant region. Libraries of TCR beta came from three nested multiplex PCR rounds with slightly modified ARM-PCR. TRBV1-TRBV30 forward and Cbeta reverse primers drove the first two approximately 10-cycle rounds. TCRdb fed the multiplex PCR reads into MiXCR, producing one record per CDR3 protein. The sample lists hundreds of thousands of distinct CDR3 sequences; roughly three fifths were seen once.

This chain joins TRBV5-4 and TRBJ2-3; D is unclear. The sequenced sample consisted of peripheral blood. The receptor was isolated from a woman aged 30 to 39 with primary liver carcinoma and hepatitis B virus infection. CDR3 region: CASSPPTTSDTQYF. DNA of the CDR3: TGTGCCAGCAGCCCCCCCACAACCTCAGATACGCAGTATTTT.